This is a list of T cell receptor beta chains from one sample in a study of cytomegalovirus exposure and HLA in healthy donors. Assay used: immunoSEQ multiplex PCR; TCRdb lists only in-frame clones, some missing. Of under 200,000 clones detected, about 72% appear once; the ten largest clones hold 1.3% to 1.5%. The material sequenced was PBMCs. These receptors all stem from a man in his sixties in good health and CMV-seronegative. CDR3s include the opening cysteine and the closing phenylalanine or tryptophan. The D gene is left open where the match is weak. A row's size may be missing; if present it is once, few, many or a size class.

-	TRBV21-1	-	TRBJ2-7	TGTGCCAGCAGTTTCAGGGACTCCTACGAGCAGTACTTC	CASSFRDSYEQYF
TRBD1	TRBV7-2	once	TRBJ1-6	TGTGCCAGCAGCTTAGTATCCGGCAGGGGGCCTGGTTCACCCCTCCACTTT	CASSLVSGRGPGSPLHF
-	TRBV9	-	TRBJ2-2	TGTGCCAGCAGCGTAGGGGCTGCGAACACCGGGGAGCTGTTTTTT	CASSVGAANTGELFF
TRBD2	TRBV4-3	-	TRBJ2-3	TGCGCCAGCAGCCACGGGGGGACAGATACGCAGTATTTT	CASSHGGTDTQYF
-	TRBV27	-	TRBJ2-3	TGTGCCAGCAGTTTGTATAGGACAAAAAGTAGCACAGATACGCAGTATTTT	CASSLYRTKSSTDTQYF
TRBD1	TRBV19	-	TRBJ1-1	TGTGCCAGTAGTGTAACGACAGGGAAGACTGAAGCTTTCTTT	CASSVTTGKTEAFF
TRBD2	TRBV2	-	TRBJ2-2	TGTGCCAGCAGGCTCACCGGGACTAGGAACACCGGGGAGCTGTTTTTT	CASRLTGTRNTGELFF
TRBD1	TRBV28	-	TRBJ2-5	TGTGCCAGCAGTAGGGGACAGGGTGGGACCCAGTACTTC	CASSRGQGGTQYF
-	TRBV30	-	TRBJ1-5	TGTGCCTGGACTGACAGTGCCAATCAGCCCCAGCATTTT	CAWTDSANQPQHF
-	TRBV10-3	-	TRBJ1-2	TGTGCCATCAGTGAGTCGTCGGGTACCAGTCCCGACTATGGCTACACCTTC	CAISESSGTSPDYGYTF
TRBD2	TRBV9	-	TRBJ2-3	TGTGCCAGCAGCGCTTTGGTCGGGGGGAGCACAGATACGCAGTATTTT	CASSALVGGSTDTQYF
-	TRBV6-6	-	TRBJ2-7	TGTGCCAGCAGTTACTCTACTAGCACCTACTACGAGCAGTACTTC	CASSYSTSTYYEQYF
TRBD1	TRBV18	-	TRBJ1-5	TGTGCCAGCTCACCACTTCAGGAGACAGGGGGATTAGTTGGCAATCAGCCCCAGCATTTT	CASSPLQETGGLVGNQPQHF
-	TRBV14	-	TRBJ1-5	TGTGCCAGCAGCCAAGACACGGGTCAGCCCCAGCATTTT	CASSQDTGQPQHF
-	TRBV10-3	-	TRBJ2-7	TGTGCCATCAGTGATTTGGGCAGGGGCTCCTACGAGCAGTACTTC	CAISDLGRGSYEQYF
-	TRBV6-1	few	TRBJ1-1	TGTGCCAGCAGGACCAGGGGTTTCACTGAAGCTTTCTTT	CASRTRGFTEAFF
-	TRBV29-1	-	TRBJ2-3	TGCAGCGTCGTCAGGGTAGCAGATACGCAGTATTTT	CSVVRVADTQYF
-	TRBV7-6	-	TRBJ2-7	TGTGCCAGCAGCTCGTCGGGGGTAAGCTCCTACGAGCAGTACTTC	CASSSSGVSSYEQYF
-	TRBV7-2	-	TRBJ2-5	TGTGCCAGCAGCGCGAGGGCACAATCCCAGTACTTC	CASSARAQSQYF
TRBD1	TRBV5-4	few	TRBJ2-7	TGTGCCAGCAGCGAAGGGACAGGGGGGCAGTACTTC	CASSEGTGGQYF
-	TRBV10-3	-	TRBJ2-5	TGTGCCATCAGTGAGGGACTGAGACTAGAAGAGACCCAGTACTTC	CAISEGLRLEETQYF
-	TRBV6-5	-	TRBJ2-7	TGTGCCAGCAGTACCTCGGAGGTGGGATCCTACGAGCAGTACTTC	CASSTSEVGSYEQYF
-	TRBV29-1	-	TRBJ2-5	TGCAGCGCTAACCTTGGGGGGAACCAGTACTTC	CSANLGGNQYF
-	TRBV19	-	TRBJ1-5	TGTGCCAGCCACTTTGGGGGGAATCAGCCCCAGCATTTT	CASHFGGNQPQHF
-	TRBV11-1	-	TRBJ2-2	TGTGCCAGCAGCTTAGATGCAGCGAACACCGGGGAGCTGTTTTTT	CASSLDAANTGELFF
TRBD1	TRBV7-2	once	TRBJ1-1	TGTGCCAGCAGCTCAAGACAGGGAGGGAACACTGAAGCTTTCTTT	CASSSRQGGNTEAFF
TRBD1	TRBV10-3	-	TRBJ2-7	TGTGCCATCAGGCCGACAGGGTCCTACGAGCAGTACTTC	CAIRPTGSYEQYF
-	TRBV6-5	once	TRBJ2-1	TGTGCCAGCAGTTACGGTTTAGGGGACAATGAGCAGTTCTTC	CASSYGLGDNEQFF
TRBD1	TRBV19	few	TRBJ2-1	TGTGCCAGTAGTTCGACAGGGTTCTCCTACAATGAGCAGTTCTTC	CASSSTGFSYNEQFF
-	TRBV21-1	once	TRBJ1-1	TGTGCCAGCAGCCCTCGACAAAACCTGAACACTGAAGCTTTCTTT	CASSPRQNLNTEAFF
TRBD1	TRBV5-1	once	TRBJ1-2	TGCGCCAGCAGCAAGGGACAGCCCTATGGCTACACCTTC	CASSKGQPYGYTF
-	TRBV28	-	TRBJ2-3	TGTGCCAGCAGGGCACCCGGGGGACCGGCACATGGTACGCAGTATTTT	CASRAPGGPAHGTQYF
TRBD2	TRBV27	once	TRBJ2-7	TGTGCCAGCAGCCTGGGTGGCGGGAGGACCTACGAGCAGTACTTC	CASSLGGGRTYEQYF
-	TRBV7-9	-	TRBJ1-3	TGTTCCAGCAGCTTAGGTGGCAGGGTGAGGAACACCATATATTTT	CSSSLGGRVRNTIYF
TRBD1	TRBV6-4	-	TRBJ1-1	TGTGCCAGCAGCCAAGGGACAGCCACTGAAGCTTTCTTT	CASSQGTATEAFF
TRBD2	TRBV5-6	once	TRBJ2-2	TGTGCCAGCAGCTTTGGCGGGAGGGCCAACACCGGGGAGCTGTTTTTT	CASSFGGRANTGELFF
-	TRBV21-1	-	TRBJ2-4	TGTGCCAGCAGCATTAACCAGGGGGCGCGGCGTCTAGCCAAAAACATTCAGTACTTC	CASSINQGARRLAKNIQYF
TRBD1	TRBV18	-	TRBJ1-2	TGTGCCAGCGCGACGGACGGACAGGGGATTTATGGCTACACCTTC	CASATDGQGIYGYTF
TRBD2	TRBV5-6	-	TRBJ2-3	TGTGCCAGCAGCCCGCTTAGCGGGGGGGCCTCAGATACGCAGTATTTT	CASSPLSGGASDTQYF
TRBD1	TRBV6-5	-	TRBJ2-5	TGTGCCAGCAGTTACCAGACAGGGAGGACCCAGTACTTC	CASSYQTGRTQYF
TRBD2	TRBV5-1	-	TRBJ2-1	TGCGCCAGCAGTCCCCGAGGTAGCGGGAGAGGGTCCTACAATGAGCAGTTCTTC	CASSPRGSGRGSYNEQFF
-	TRBV5-8	-	TRBJ2-6	TGTGCCAGCAGCCGACGGATAGGCAGGGCGATCGGCTCTGGGGCCAACGTCCTGACTTTC	CASSRRIGRAIGSGANVLTF
TRBD2	TRBV2	-	TRBJ2-5	TGTGCCAGCAGTGACGGGGGGGACCACGTGTACCAAGAGACCCAGTACTTC	CASSDGGDHVYQETQYF
-	TRBV30	-	TRBJ1-5	TGTGCCTGGAGTCCCAACGGGGTTCAGCCCCAGCATTTT	CAWSPNGVQPQHF
TRBD2	TRBV6-5	-	TRBJ2-3	TGTGCCAGCAGACCCCTCGCGGGGGGCCCAGATACGCAGTATTTT	CASRPLAGGPDTQYF
-	TRBV28	-	TRBJ1-2	TGTGCCAGCAGACTTACCCTCGGGGAGGGCCTCTATGGCTACACCTTC	CASRLTLGEGLYGYTF